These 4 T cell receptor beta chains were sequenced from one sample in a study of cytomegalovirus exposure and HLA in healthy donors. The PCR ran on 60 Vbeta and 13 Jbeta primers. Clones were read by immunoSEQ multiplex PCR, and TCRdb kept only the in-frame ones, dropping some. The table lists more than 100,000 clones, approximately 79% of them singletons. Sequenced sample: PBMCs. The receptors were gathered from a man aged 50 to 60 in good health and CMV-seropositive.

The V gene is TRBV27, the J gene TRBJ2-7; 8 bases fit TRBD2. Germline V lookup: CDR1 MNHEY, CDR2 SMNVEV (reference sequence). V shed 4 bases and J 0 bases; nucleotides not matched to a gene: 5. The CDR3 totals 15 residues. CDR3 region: CASSSSSGHSYEQYF. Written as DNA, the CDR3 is TGTGCCAGCAGTTCATCTAGCGGGCACTCCTACGAGCAGTACTTC.

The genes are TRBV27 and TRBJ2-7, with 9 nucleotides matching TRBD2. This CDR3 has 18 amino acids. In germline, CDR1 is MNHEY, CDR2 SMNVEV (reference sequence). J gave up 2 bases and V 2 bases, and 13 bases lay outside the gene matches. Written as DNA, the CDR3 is TGTGCCAGCAGTTTAAAATCGGCTAGCGGGACGGCTCCCTACGAGCAGTACTTC. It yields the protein CASSLKSASGTAPYEQYF.

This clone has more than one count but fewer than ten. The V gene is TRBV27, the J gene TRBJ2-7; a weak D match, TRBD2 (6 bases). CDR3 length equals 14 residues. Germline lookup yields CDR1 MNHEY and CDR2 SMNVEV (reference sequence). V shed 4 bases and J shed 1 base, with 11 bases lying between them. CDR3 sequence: CASSYQAGSYEQYF. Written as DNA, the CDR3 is TGTGCCAGCAGTTACCAGGCGGGGTCCTACGAGCAGTACTTC.

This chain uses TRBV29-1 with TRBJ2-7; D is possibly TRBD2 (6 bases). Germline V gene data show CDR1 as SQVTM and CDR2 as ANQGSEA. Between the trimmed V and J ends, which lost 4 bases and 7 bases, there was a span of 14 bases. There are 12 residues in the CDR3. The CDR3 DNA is TGCAGCGTTGGGCGACTGAGCGGGGAGCAGTACTTC. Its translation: CSVGRLSGEQYF.